This T cell receptor beta chain is from a study of technical replicates of blood from several donors (dated by TCRdb to about 2017). Notes on this clone: The target of this receptor is not known. Per-base quality was not reported, and no clone a single base away is much larger than it.

Measured from the cysteine to the phenylalanine, the CDR3 is 15 residues long. The DNA shown is the 45-base CDR3, in frame from base 1. Libraries were built with the immunoSEQ multiplex PCR assay. TCRdb re-hosts the immuneACCESS table, in-frame sequences only. Its copies lack some clones; in the studies checked, an unresolved V gene accounts for under half of them, and the cause for the rest is not known. The sample table holds approximately 87,000 clones, of which around 94% were seen once. Of the sample, under 0.3% falls within the top ten clones. The V and J segments used are TRBV21-1 and TRBJ2-3; TRBD2, the D gene given by the table, was not confirmed from the DNA. TRBV21-1 is marked as a pseudogene. The TCR was taken from a human donor in good health. Input material: T cells isolated from PBMCs. The CDR3 sequence is CASSFLAGGTDTQYF. The sequenced DNA is TGTGCCAGCAGCTTCCTAGCGGGAGGGACAGATACGCAGTATTTT.